The sequence of this T cell receptor (beta chain) was determined in a study of blood T cell repertoires in COVID-19. Study as a whole: There were acute and convalescent COVID-19 samples, and they came from the United States, Italy and Spain. In each case, the material was cDNA or gDNA derived from T cells, B-cell-depleted T cells, or PBMCs.

This CDR3 contains 15 residues. V lost 5 bases to trimming and J lost 0 bases; unmatched junction nucleotides: 4. Germline CDR1 is LGHDT and CDR2 is YNNKEL (reference sequence). As processed by the authors: Amplifying reference gene primers gave estimates of nucleated cell counts. The table came from immunoSEQ multiplex PCR; TCRdb's copy has only in-frame clones and leaves some out. V, J and clone size are those of that table, while D and trimming were read from the DNA. The table includes more than 250,000 clones, 85% detected once. This clone has more than one count but fewer than ten. J is TRBJ2-5 and V is TRBV3-1 (or the pseudogene TRBV3-2); 9 bases align to TRBD2. The TCR sequence derives from a man in his fifties or sixties with active or convalescent COVID-19. Sequencing was performed on peripheral blood. CDR3 DNA: TGTGCCAGCAGCTTGACTAGCGGATACCAAGAGACCCAGTACTTC. Its translation: CASSLTSGYQETQYF.